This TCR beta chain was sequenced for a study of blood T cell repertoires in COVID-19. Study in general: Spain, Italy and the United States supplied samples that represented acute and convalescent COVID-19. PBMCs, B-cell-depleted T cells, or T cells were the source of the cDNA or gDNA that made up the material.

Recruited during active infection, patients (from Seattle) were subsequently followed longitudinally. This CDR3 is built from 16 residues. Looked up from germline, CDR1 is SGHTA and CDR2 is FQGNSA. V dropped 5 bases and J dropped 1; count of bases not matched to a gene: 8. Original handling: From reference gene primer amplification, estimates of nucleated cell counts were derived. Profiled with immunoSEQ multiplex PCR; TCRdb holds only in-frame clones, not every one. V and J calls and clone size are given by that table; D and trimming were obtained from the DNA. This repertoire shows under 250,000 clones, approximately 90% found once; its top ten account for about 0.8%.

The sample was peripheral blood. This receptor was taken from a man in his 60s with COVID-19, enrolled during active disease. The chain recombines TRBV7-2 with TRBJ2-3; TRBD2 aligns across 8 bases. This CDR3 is CASSAPTSGRTDTQYF. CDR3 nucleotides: TGTGCCAGCAGCGCGCCAACTAGCGGACGCACAGATACGCAGTATTTT.